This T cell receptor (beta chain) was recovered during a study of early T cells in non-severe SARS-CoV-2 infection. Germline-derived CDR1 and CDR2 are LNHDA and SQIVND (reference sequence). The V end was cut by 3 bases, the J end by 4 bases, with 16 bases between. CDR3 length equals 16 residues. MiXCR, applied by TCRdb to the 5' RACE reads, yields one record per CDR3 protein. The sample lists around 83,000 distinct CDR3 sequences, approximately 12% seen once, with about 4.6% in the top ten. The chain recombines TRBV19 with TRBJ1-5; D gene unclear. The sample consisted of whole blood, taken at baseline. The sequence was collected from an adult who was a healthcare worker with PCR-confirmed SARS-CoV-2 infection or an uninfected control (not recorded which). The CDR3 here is CASSIVGGLANQPQHF. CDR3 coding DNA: TGTGCCAGTAGTATTGTGGGCGGATTAGCGAATCAGCCCCAGCATTTT.